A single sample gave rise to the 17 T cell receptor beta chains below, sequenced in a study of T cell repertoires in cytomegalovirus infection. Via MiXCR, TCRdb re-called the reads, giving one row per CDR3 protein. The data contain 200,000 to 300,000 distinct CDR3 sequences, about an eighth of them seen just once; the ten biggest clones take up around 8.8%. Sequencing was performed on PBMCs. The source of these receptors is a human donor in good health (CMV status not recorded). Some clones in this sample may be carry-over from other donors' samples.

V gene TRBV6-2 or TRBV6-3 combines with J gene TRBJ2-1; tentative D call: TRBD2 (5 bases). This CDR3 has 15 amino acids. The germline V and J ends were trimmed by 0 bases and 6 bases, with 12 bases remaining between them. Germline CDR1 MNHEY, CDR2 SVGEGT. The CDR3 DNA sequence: TGTGCCAGCAGTTACTCACTAGAATCACCCAATGAGCAGTTCTTC. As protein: CASSYSLESPNEQFF.

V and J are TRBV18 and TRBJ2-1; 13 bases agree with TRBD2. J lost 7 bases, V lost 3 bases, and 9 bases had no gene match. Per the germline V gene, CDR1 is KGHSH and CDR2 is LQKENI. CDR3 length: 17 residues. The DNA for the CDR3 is TGTGCCAGCTCACCCACCTGGACTAGCGGGAGAGCGAATGAGCAGTTCTTC. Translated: CASSPTWTSGRANEQFF.

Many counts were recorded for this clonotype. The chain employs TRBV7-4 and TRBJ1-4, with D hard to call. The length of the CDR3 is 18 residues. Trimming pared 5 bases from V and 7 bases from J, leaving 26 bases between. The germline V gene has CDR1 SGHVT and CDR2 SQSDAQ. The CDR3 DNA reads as TGTGCCAGCAGCCCCCAGGAAGGATATGTGGTGAAGGGTGAAAAACTGTTTTTT. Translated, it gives CASSPQEGYVVKGEKLFF.

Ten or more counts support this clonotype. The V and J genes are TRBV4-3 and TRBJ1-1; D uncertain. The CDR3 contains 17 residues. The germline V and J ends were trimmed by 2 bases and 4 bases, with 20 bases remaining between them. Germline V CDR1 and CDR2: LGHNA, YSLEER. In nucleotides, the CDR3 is TGCGCCAGCAGCCAAACCCGGGGTTGGTCGATCGGCACTGAAGCTTTCTTT. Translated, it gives CASSQTRGWSIGTEAFF.

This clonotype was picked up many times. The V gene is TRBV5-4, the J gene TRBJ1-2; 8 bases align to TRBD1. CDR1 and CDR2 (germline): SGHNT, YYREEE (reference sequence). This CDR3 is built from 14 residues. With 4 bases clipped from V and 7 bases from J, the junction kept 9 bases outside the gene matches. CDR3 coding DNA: TGTGCCAGCAGCCCTCGGACAGGGTGGCGTGGCTACACCTTC. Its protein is CASSPRTGWRGYTF.

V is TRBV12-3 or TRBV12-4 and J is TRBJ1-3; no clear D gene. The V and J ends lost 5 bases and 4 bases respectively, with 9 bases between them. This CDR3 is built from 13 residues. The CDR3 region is CASSRPGGNTIYF. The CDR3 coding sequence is TGTGCCAGCAGTCGCCCAGGCGGAAACACCATATATTTT.

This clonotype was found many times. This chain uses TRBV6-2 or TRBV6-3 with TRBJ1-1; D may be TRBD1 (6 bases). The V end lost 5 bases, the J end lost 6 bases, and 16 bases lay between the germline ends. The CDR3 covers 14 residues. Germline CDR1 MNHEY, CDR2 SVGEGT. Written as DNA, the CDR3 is TGTGCCAGCAGTCCACCAGGGGTAATCGCTGAAGCTTTCTTT. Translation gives CASSPPGVIAEAFF.

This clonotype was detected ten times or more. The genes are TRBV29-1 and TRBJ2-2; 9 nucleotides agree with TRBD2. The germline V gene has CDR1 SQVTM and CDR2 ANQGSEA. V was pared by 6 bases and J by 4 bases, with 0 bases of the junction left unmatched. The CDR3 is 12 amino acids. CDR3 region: CSVAGGTGELFF. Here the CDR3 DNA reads TGCAGCGTAGCGGGAGGCACCGGGGAGCTGTTTTTT.

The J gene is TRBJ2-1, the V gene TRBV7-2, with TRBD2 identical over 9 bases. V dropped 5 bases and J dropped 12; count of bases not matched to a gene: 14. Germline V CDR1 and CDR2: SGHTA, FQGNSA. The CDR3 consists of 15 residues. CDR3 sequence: CASSPQRGGARRQFF. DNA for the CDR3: TGTGCCAGCAGCCCCCAACGCGGGGGGGCCCGTAGGCAGTTCTTC.

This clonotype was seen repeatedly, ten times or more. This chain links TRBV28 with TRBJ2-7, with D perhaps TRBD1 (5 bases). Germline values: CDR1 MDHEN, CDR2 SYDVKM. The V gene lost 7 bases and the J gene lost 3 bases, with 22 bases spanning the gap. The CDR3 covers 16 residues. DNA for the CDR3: TGTGCCAGCACTTCAGTTTGGGGCCCTTCAGACTACGAGCAGTACTTC. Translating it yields CASTSVWGPSDYEQYF.

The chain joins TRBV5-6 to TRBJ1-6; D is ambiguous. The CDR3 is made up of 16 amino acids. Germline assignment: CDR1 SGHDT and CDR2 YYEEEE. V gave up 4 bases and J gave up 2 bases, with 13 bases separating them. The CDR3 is CASSSDRGAYNSPLHF. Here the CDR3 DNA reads TGTGCCAGCAGCAGCGACCGGGGTGCCTATAATTCACCCCTCCACTTT.

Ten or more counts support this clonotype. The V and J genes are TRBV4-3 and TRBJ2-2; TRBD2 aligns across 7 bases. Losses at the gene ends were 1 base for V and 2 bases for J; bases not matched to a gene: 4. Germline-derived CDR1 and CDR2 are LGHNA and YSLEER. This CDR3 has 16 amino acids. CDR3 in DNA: TGCGCCAGCAGCCAAGCGAGACTAGCTAACACCGGGGAGCTGTTTTTT. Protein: CASSQARLANTGELFF.

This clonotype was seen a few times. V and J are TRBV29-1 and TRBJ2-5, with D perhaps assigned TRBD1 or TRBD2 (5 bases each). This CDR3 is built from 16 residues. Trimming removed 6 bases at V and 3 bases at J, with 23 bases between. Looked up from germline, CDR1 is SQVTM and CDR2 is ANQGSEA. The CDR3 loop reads CSVHALAGQGKETQYF. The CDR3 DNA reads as TGCAGCGTCCATGCTCTCGCGGGTCAGGGCAAAGAGACCCAGTACTTC.

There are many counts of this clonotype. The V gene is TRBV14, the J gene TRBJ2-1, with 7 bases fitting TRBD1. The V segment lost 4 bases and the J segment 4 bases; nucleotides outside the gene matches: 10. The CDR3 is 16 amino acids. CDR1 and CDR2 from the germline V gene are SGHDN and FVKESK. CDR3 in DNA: TGTGCCAGCAGCCTCATGACACAGGGGCTATACAATGAGCAGTTCTTC. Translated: CASSLMTQGLYNEQFF.

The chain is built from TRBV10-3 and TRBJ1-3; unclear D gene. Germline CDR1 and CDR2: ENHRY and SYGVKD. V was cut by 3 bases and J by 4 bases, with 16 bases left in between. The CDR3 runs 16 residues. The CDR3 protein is CAISEADGYLGNTIYF. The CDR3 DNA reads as TGTGCCATCAGTGAAGCGGACGGCTACCTCGGAAACACCATATATTTT.

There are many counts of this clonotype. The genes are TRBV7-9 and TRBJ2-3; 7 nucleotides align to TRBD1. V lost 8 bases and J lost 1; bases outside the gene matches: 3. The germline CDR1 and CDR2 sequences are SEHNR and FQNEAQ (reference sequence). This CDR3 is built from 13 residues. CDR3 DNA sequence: TGTGCCAGCCGGGACAGCCGCACAGATACGCAGTATTTT. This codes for CASRDSRTDTQYF. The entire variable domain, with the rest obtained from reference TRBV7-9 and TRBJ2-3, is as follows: DTGVSQNPRHKITKRGQNVTFRCDPISEHNRLYWYRQTLGQGPEFLTYFQNEAQLEKSRLLSDRFSAERPKGSFSTLEIQRTEQGDSAMYLCASRDSRTDTQYFGPGTRLTVL.

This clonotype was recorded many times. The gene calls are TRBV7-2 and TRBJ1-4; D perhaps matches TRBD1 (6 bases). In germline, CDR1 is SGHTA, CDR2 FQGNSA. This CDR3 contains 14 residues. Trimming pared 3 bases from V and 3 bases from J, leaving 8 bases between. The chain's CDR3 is CASSLRGANEKLFF. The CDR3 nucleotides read TGTGCCAGCAGCTTGAGGGGGGCTAATGAAAAACTGTTTTTT. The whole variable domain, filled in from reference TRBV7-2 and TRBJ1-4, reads GAGVSQSPSNKVTEKGKDVELRCDPISGHTALYWYRQSLGQGLEFLIYFQGNSAPDKSGLPSDRFSAERTGGSVSTLTIQRTQQEDSAVYLCASSLRGANEKLFFGSGTQLSVL.